These T cell receptor beta chains were read from a single sample in a study of T cells in Graves' hyperthyroidism and ophthalmopathy. TCRdb analysed the multiplex PCR reads with MiXCR anew, one entry per CDR3 protein. The data show 160,000 or so distinct CDR3 sequences, about a tenth seen once. The sample taken for sequencing was blood. The origin of the receptors is a woman between 18 and 29 years old with Graves' hyperthyroidism that later progressed to Graves' ophthalmopathy. The CDR3 runs from the conserved cysteine through the conserved F or W. The order of the fields is V gene, J gene, clone size, D gene, CDR3 DNA, CDR3 protein. The D gene is left open where the match is weak. A clone size is listed for some rows: how often the clone was seen (once, few, many), or a class if it is expanded.

>TRBV5-5|TRBJ2-3|few|TRBD2
TGTGCCAGCAGCGAGACTAGCGGGGGGTCGCATACGCAGTATTTT
CASSETSGGSHTQYF
>TRBV28|TRBJ2-7|many|TRBD1
TGTGCCAGCAGGACAGGGGAGGACGAGCAGTACTTC
CASRTGEDEQYF
>TRBV3-1|TRBJ2-2|-|-
TGTGCCAGCGGCCAAGATCGCGGGGGCAACACCGGGGAGCTGTTTTTT
CASGQDRGGNTGELFF
>TRBV16|TRBJ1-5|many|-
TGTGCCAGCAGCCGGACAAAGGGGGATCAGCCCCAGCATTTT
CASSRTKGDQPQHF
>TRBV9|TRBJ2-1|many|-
TGTGCCAGCAGCGTAGACGCTTGGACAGAAGACAATGAGCAGTTCTTC
CASSVDAWTEDNEQFF
>TRBV3-1|TRBJ1-2|many|-
TGTGCCAGCAGCCAACTGGGACATTACAGATATGGCTACACCTTC
CASSQLGHYRYGYTF
>TRBV7-8|TRBJ2-7|many|-
TGTGCCAGCAGCTTATTCAGCACGGGGGCACTCTCCTACGAGCAGTACTTC
CASSLFSTGALSYEQYF
>TRBV28|TRBJ1-2|few|-
TGTGCCAGCAGTTTAAACAGGGCCTATGGCTACACCTTC
CASSLNRAYGYTF
>TRBV20-1|TRBJ2-1|many|TRBD1
TGCAGTGCTAGTCCCCGGGACAGGGTCTGGAATGAGCAGTTCTTC
CSASPRDRVWNEQFF
>TRBV7-8|TRBJ1-1|many|-
TGTGCCAGCAGCCCTCGACGGTTGGGAAACACTGAAGCTTTCTTT
CASSPRRLGNTEAFF
>TRBV7-9|TRBJ1-4|few|-
TGTGCCAGCAGCTCATCCCGATACAGGGATAATGAAAAACTGTTTTTT
CASSSSRYRDNEKLFF
>TRBV5-5|TRBJ1-1|many|-
TGTGCCAGCAGCCGGGACCCGGGGAACACTGAAGCTTTCTTT
CASSRDPGNTEAFF
>TRBV6-1|TRBJ1-2|many|TRBD1
TGTGCCAGCAGAGCCGAGGGGGCCAGACAGGACTACACCTTC
CASRAEGARQDYTF
>TRBV29-1|TRBJ2-3|many|TRBD2
TGCAGCGTTGATGGGCTAGCGGGAGGGATAGGAGATACGCAGTATTTT
CSVDGLAGGIGDTQYF
>TRBV2|TRBJ2-1|many|TRBD1
TGTGCCAGCAGTCCCGAGGGACAGCGTAACAATGAGCAGTTCTTC
CASSPEGQRNNEQFF
>TRBV6-1|TRBJ2-5|few|-
TGTGCCAGCAGTCCGGGGGACTACCAAGAGACCCAGTACTTC
CASSPGDYQETQYF
>TRBV9|TRBJ1-2|many|TRBD1
TGTGCCAGCAGCGTAGCGGGACAGGGGGACTATGGCTACACCTTC
CASSVAGQGDYGYTF